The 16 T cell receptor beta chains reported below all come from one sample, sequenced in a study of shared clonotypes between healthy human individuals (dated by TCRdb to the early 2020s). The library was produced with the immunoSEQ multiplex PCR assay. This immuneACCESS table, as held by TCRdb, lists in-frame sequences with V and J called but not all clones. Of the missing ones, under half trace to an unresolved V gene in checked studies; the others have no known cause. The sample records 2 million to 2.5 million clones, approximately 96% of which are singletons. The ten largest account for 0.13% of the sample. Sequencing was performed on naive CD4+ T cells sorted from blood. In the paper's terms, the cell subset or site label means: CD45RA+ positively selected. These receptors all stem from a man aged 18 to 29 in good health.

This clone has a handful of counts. CDR3 DNA: TGCGCCAGCAGCTACGGACTAGCGGGCTACAATGAGCAGTTCTTC. It encodes CASSYGLAGYNEQFF. The chain uses TRBV4-3 and TRBJ2-1, with 11 bases matching TRBD2. Unmatched junction bases numbered 3, after V lost 5 bases and J lost 3 bases. CDR3 size: 15 residues. The germline V gene has CDR1 LGHNA and CDR2 YSLEER.

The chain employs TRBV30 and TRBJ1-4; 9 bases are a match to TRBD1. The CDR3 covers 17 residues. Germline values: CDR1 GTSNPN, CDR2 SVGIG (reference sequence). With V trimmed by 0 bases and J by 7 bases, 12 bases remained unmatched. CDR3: CAWSVLRTGTGFEKLFF. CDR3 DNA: TGTGCCTGGAGTGTACTGAGAACCGGGACAGGGTTTGAAAAACTGTTTTTT.

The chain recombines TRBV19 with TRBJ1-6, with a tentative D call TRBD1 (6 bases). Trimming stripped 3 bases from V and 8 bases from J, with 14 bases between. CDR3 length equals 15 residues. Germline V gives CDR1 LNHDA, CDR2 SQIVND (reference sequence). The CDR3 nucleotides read TGTGCCAGTAGTATGTTTCCCAGGGGTGATTCACCCCTCCACTTT. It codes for CASSMFPRGDSPLHF.

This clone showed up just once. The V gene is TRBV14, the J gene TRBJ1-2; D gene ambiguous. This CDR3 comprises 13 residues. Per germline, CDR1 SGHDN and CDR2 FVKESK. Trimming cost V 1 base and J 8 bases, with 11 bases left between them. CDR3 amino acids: CASSQVFGGGYTF. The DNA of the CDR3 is TGTGCCAGCAGCCAAGTCTTTGGTGGGGGCTACACCTTC.

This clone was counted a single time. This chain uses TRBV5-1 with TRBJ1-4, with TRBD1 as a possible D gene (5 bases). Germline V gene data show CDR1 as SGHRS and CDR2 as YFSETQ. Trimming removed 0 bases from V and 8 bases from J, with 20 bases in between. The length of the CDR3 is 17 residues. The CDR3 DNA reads TGCGCCAGCAGCTTGGGCGGGACCGGCCGGGAACGGGAAAAACTGTTTTTT. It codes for CASSLGGTGREREKLFF.

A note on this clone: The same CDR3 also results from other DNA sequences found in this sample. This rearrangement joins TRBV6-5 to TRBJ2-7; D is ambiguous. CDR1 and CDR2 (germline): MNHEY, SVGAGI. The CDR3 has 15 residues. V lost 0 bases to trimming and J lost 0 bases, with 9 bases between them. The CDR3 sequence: CASSYSTSGSYEQYF. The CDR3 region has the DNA TGTGCCAGCAGTTACTCTACCTCTGGCTCCTACGAGCAGTACTTC.

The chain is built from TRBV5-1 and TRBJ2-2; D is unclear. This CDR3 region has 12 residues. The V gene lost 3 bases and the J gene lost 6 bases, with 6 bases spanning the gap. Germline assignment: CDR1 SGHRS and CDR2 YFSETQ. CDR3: CASSSYSGELFF. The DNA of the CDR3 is TGCGCCAGCAGCTCCTACTCCGGGGAGCTGTTTTTT.

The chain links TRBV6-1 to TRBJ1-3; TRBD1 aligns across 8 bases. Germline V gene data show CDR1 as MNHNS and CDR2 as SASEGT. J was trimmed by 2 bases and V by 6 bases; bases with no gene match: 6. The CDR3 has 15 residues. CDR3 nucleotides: TGTGCCAGCAGGTTAGCGGACAGGGCTGGAAACACCATATATTTT. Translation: CASRLADRAGNTIYF.

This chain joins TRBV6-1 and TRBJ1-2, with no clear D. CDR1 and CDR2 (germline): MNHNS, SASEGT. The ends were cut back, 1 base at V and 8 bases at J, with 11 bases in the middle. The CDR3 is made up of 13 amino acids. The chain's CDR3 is CASSEEPNLGYTF. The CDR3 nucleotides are TGTGCCAGCAGTGAAGAGCCAAACCTAGGCTACACCTTC.

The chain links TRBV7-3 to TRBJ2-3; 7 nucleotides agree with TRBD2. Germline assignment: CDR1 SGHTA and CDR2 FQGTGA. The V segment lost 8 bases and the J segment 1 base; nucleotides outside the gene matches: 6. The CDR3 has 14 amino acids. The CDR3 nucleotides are TGTGCCAGCGGCGGGGAGGGCGGCACAGATACGCAGTATTTT. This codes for CASGGEGGTDTQYF.

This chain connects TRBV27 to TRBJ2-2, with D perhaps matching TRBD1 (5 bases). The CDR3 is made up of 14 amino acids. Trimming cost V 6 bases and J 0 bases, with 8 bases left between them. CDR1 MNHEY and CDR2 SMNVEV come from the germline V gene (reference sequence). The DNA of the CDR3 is TGTGCCAGCAGGAGGACATCGAACACCGGGGAGCTGTTTTTT. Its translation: CASRRTSNTGELFF.

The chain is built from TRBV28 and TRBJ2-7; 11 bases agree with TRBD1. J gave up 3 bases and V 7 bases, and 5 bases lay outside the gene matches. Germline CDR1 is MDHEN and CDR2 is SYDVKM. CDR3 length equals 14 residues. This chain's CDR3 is CASNPGQGVYEQYF. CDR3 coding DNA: TGTGCCAGCAACCCGGGACAGGGGGTCTACGAGCAGTACTTC.

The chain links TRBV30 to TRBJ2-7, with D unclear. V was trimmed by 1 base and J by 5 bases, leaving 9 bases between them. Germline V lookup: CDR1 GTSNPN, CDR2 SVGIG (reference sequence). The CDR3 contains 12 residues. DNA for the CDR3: TGTGCCTGGAGTGGCACCCCCCACGAGCAGTACTTC. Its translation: CAWSGTPHEQYF.

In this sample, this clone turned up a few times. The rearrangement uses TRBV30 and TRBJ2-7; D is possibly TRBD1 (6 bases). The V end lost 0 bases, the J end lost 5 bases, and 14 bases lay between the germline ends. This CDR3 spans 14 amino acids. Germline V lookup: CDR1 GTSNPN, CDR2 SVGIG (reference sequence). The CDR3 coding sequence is TGTGCCTGGAGTGTTATTGGGGGCTTCCACGAGCAGTACTTC. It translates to CAWSVIGGFHEQYF.

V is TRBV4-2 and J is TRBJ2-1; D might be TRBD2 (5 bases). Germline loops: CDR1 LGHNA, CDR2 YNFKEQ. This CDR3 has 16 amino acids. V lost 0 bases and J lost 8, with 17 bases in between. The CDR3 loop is CASSQDWLATVDEQFF. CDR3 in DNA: TGTGCCAGCAGCCAAGATTGGCTAGCCACAGTCGATGAGCAGTTCTTC.

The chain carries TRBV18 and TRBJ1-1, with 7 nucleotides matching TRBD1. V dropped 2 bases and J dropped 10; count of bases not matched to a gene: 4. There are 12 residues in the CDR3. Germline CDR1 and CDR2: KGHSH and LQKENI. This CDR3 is CASSPGTVGAFF. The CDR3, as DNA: TGTGCCAGCTCACCAGGGACAGTGGGAGCTTTCTTT.